This TCR beta chain was recovered during a study of blood T cells in healthy people across ages. Germline CDR1 DFQATT, CDR2 SNEGSKA (reference sequence). The V end was cut by 3 bases, the J end by 5 bases, with 11 bases between. This CDR3 spans 12 amino acids. Sample-barcoded 5' priming and a J-beta primer mix drove a second PCR of roughly 7 to 11 cycles. Using its own MiXCR run on the 5' RACE reads, TCRdb lists one record per CDR3 protein. The sample yields some 640,000 distinct CDR3 sequences, around 45% seen once. This clonotype was seen only a few times. Its antigen is currently unknown. Study-level points and caveats: In long-lived donors, naive CD4+ cell counts and diversity exceeded those of aged donors.

This rearrangement joins TRBV20-1 to TRBJ2-7, with unresolved D. This receptor was identified in a woman aged 55-70 years in good health. The sequencing input was blood. The CDR3 DNA is TGCAGTGCTAGGACCTGGTGGGACGAGCAGTACTTC. It is translated as CSARTWWDEQYF.